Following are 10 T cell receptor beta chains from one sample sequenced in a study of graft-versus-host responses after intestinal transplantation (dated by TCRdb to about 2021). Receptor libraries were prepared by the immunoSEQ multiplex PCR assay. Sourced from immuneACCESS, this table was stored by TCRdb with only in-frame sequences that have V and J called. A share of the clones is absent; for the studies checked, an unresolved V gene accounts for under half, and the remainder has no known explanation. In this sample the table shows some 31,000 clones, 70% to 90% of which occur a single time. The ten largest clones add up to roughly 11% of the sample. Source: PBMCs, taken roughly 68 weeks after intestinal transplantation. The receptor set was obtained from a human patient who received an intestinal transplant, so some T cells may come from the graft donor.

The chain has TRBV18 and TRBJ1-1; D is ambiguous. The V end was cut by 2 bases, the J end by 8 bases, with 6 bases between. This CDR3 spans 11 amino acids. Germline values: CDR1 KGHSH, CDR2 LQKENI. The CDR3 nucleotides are TGTGCCAGCTCACCATTGAAAGAAGCTTTCTTT. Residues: CASSPLKEAFF.

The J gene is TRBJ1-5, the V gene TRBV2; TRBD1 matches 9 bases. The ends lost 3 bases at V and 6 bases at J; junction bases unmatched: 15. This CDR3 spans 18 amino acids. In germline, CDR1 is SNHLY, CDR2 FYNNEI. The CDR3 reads CASSESRDRVNVGQPQHF. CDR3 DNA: TGTGCCAGCAGTGAGAGTCGGGACAGGGTTAACGTCGGTCAGCCCCAGCATTTT.

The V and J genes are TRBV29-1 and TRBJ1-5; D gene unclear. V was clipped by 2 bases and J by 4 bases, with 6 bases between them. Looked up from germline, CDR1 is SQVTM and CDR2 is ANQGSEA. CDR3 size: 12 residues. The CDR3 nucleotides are TGCAGCGTTGAATTACGGAATCAGCCCCAGCATTTT. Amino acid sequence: CSVELRNQPQHF.

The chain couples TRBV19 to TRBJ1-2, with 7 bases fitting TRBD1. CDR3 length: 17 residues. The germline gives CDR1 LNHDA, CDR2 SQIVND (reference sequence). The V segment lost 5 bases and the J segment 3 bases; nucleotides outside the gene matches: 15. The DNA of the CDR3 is TGTGCCAGTAGTCCGACAGGGTCCCGTACAGTGGACTATGGCTACACCTTC. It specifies CASSPTGSRTVDYGYTF.

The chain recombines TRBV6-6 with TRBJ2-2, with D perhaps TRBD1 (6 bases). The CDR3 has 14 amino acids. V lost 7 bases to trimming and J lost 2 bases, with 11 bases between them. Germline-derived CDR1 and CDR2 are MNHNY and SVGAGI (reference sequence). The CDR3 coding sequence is TGTGCCAGCACCCCAGGGGAAAACACCGGGGAGCTGTTTTTT. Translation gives CASTPGENTGELFF.

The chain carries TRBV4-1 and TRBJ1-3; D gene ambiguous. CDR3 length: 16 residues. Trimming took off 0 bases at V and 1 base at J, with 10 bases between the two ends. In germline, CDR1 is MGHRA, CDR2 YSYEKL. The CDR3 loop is CASSQDHSGSGNTIYF. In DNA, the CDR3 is TGCGCCAGCAGCCAAGATCATTCCGGTTCTGGAAACACCATATATTTT.

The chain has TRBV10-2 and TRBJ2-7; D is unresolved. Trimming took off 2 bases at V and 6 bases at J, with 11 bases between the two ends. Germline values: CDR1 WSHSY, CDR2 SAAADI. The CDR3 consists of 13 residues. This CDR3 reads CASSETVVSEQYF. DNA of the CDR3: TGCGCCAGCAGTGAGACTGTAGTCTCCGAGCAGTACTTC.

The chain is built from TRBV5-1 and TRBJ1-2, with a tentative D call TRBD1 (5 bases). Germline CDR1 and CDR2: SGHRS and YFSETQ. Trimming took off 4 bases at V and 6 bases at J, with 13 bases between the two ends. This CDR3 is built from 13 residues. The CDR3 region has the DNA TGCGCCAGCAGCACGGACACCTTTGATGGCTACACCTTC. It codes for CASSTDTFDGYTF.

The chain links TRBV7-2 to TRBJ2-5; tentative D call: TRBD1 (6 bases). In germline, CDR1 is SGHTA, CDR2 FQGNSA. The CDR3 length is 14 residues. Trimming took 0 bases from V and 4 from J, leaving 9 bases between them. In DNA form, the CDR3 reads TGTGCCAGCAGCTTAGCGGGGGCGGCAGAGACCCAGTACTTC. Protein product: CASSLAGAAETQYF.

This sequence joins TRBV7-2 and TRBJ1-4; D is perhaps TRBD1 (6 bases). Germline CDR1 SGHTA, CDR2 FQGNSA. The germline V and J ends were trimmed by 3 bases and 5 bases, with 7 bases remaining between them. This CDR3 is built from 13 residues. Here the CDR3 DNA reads TGTGCCAGCAGCTTGGGGGCAAATGAAAAACTGTTTTTT. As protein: CASSLGANEKLFF.